This T cell receptor (beta chain) is drawn from a study of CD8+CD57+ T cells in acquired aplastic anemia. About the research overall: DNA recovered from sorted CD4+ and CD8+ cells had a mean of about 3 ug. Regarding the study as a whole: Between patients and controls, approximately 29 CD8+ CDR3 sequences were found in common. Patients and healthy controls showed no significant CD8+ Simpson's diversity difference.

There are 14 residues in the CDR3. Germline loops: CDR1 KGHDR, CDR2 SFDVKD. Deletions cut 6 bases from V and 0 bases from J, with 9 bases between. Profiling of TCR beta VDJ combinations and CDR3 sequences used genomic DNA as template. TCRdb fed the reads into MiXCR, producing one record per CDR3 protein. The table has about 68,000 distinct CDR3 sequences, approximately 50% seen once; the top ten hold about 8%. This clonotype appeared a single time. Its target is unknown. The clonotype was recovered from a human donor in good health, serving as a control. The genes are TRBV24-1 and TRBJ2-3; no clear D gene. What was sequenced was sorted CD4+, CD8+, or CD8+CD57+ T cells (not recorded which) from PBMCs. The CDR3 bases are TGTGCCACCAGTCGACGGTATAGCACAGATACGCAGTATTTT. It yields the protein CATSRRYSTDTQYF.